Below are 22 T cell receptor beta chains sequenced from a single sample in a study of graft-versus-host responses after intestinal transplantation. The repertoire was sequenced with immunoSEQ multiplex PCR; TCRdb's copy has only in-frame clones and lacks some. The sample holds about 100,000 clones, less than 90% seen once. For these TCRs, the target antigens are not known. The sample was unstimulated CD4+ T cells sorted from spleen or lymph node cells, taken before transplant. The receptors shown here come from a human donor who was the organ donor for an intestinal transplant.

The chain has TRBV5-4 and TRBJ2-2; tentative D call: TRBD2 (7 bases). V lost 5 bases and J 3 bases, leaving 20 bases between the germline ends. This CDR3 region has 17 residues. The V gene's germline CDR1 is SGHNT and CDR2 YYREEE (reference sequence). The CDR3 nucleotides read TGTGCCAGCAGTGAGGGGGGGTTATCGGGGGACACCGGGGAGCTGTTTTTT. Its protein is CASSEGGLSGDTGELFF.

This chain's CDR3 is CASSPGLAGAGGDTQYF. The CDR3 DNA reads as TGTGCCAGCTCACCGGGACTAGCGGGGGCCGGGGGAGATACGCAGTATTTT. The rearrangement links TRBV18 to TRBJ2-3; 14 positions agree with TRBD2. CDR1 is KGHSH, CDR2 LQKENI, per germline. J was trimmed by 5 bases and V by 3 bases; bases with no gene match: 7. CDR3 length: 17 residues.

This clone came up a few times. J is TRBJ1-6 and V is TRBV19; perhaps TRBD1 as D (5 bases). The CDR3 covers 13 residues. Germline assignment: CDR1 LNHDA and CDR2 SQIVND (reference sequence). Trimming removed 3 bases at V and 7 bases at J, with 7 bases between. DNA for the CDR3: TGTGCCAGTAGTATTCAGGGAAATTCACCCCTCCACTTT. It codes for CASSIQGNSPLHF.

The chain combines TRBV10-3 with TRBJ2-7; 9 bases are a match to TRBD1. V lost 10 bases, J lost 1 base, and 14 bases stayed unmatched. CDR1 is ENHRY and CDR2 is SYGVKD in the germline V gene. The CDR3 contains 16 residues. The CDR3 DNA reads TGTGCCACACATAAGGGCCCCGGGACAGGGTCCTACGAGCAGTACTTC. It yields the protein CATHKGPGTGSYEQYF.

The chain has TRBV5-8 and TRBJ2-7; D is possibly TRBD1 (6 bases). This CDR3 has 15 amino acids. The germline V and J ends were trimmed by 6 bases and 5 bases, with 21 bases remaining between them. In germline, CDR1 is SGHTS, CDR2 YDEGEE. The CDR3 sequence is CASKGDTAWGHEQYF. The CDR3 coding sequence is TGTGCCAGCAAGGGGGACACCGCTTGGGGCCACGAGCAGTACTTC.

The rearrangement joins TRBV10-2 to TRBJ2-2, with D possibly matching TRBD1 (6 bases). Germline CDR1 is WSHSY and CDR2 is SAAADI. Trimming removed 11 bases at V and 0 bases at J, with 10 bases between. CDR3 size: 13 residues. Here the CDR3 DNA reads TGCGCCGGTACAGGGCCGAACACCGGGGAGCTGTTTTTT. Amino acids: CAGTGPNTGELFF.

This chain joins TRBV30 and TRBJ2-6; 8 nucleotides agree with TRBD1. The CDR3 extends over 15 amino acids. J was trimmed by 1 base and V by 4 bases; bases with no gene match: 3. The germline CDR1 and CDR2 sequences are GTSNPN and SVGIG (reference sequence). CDR3: CAWTGGLSGANVLTF. The CDR3 DNA follows: TGTGCCTGGACAGGGGGCTTATCTGGGGCCAACGTCCTGACTTTC. The complete variable domain, with remaining parts taken from reference TRBV30 and TRBJ2-6, reads SQTIHQWPATLVQPVGSPLSLECTVEGTSNPNLYWYRQAAGRGLQLLFYSVGIGQISSEVPQNLSASRPQDRQFILSSKKLLLSDSGFYLCAWTGGLSGANVLTFGAGSRLTVL.

The gene calls are TRBV5-5 and TRBJ1-2; D possibly corresponds to TRBD1 (6 bases). There are 15 residues in the CDR3. V lost 0 bases and J 8 bases, leaving 17 bases between the germline ends. In germline, CDR1 is SGHKS, CDR2 YYEKEE (reference sequence). CDR3 region: CASSLVGGTGQGYTF. The CDR3, as DNA: TGTGCCAGCAGCTTGGTGGGCGGAACAGGGCAAGGCTACACCTTC.

DNA for the CDR3: TGTGCCATCCGACCGGGACAGGGGCACTTGAACACTGAAGCTTTCTTT. Its protein product is CAIRPGQGHLNTEAFF. The chain couples TRBV10-3 to TRBJ1-1; 10 bases map to TRBD1. The CDR3 covers 16 residues. Germline CDR1 is ENHRY and CDR2 is SYGVKD. Trimming cost V 8 bases and J 0 bases; bases outside gene matches: 9.

V usage is TRBV30 and J usage is TRBJ1-5; D is possibly TRBD1 (5 bases). Trimming took off 0 bases at V and 7 bases at J, with 10 bases between the two ends. Germline V gene data show CDR1 as GTSNPN and CDR2 as SVGIG (reference sequence). This CDR3 spans 13 amino acids. CDR3 sequence: CAWSVAGRQPQHF. CDR3 in DNA: TGTGCCTGGAGTGTCGCAGGGAGGCAGCCCCAGCATTTT.

This rearrangement joins TRBV7-9 to TRBJ2-7; maybe TRBD2 (7 bases). This CDR3 has 16 amino acids. V was cut by 3 bases and J by 1 base, with 16 bases left in between. In germline, CDR1 is SEHNR, CDR2 FQNEAQ (reference sequence). CDR3 sequence reads: CASSLSGGGYSYEQYF. The CDR3 DNA reads TGTGCCAGCAGCTTGAGTGGCGGGGGCTATTCCTACGAGCAGTACTTC. The whole variable domain, filled in from reference TRBV7-9 and TRBJ2-7, reads DTGVSQNPRHKITKRGQNVTFRCDPISEHNRLYWYRQTLGQGPEFLTYFQNEAQLEKSRLLSDRFSAERPKGSFSTLEIQRTEQGDSAMYLCASSLSGGGYSYEQYFGPGTRLTVT.

With respect to this clone: Mismatch with germline at one junction end may stem from a read error. The chain carries TRBV6-4 and TRBJ2-5, with 12 bases that match TRBD2. The V gene's germline CDR1 is MRHNA and CDR2 SNTAGT. This CDR3 is built from 15 residues. CDR3 DNA sequence: TGTGCCAGCAGTCAAACTAGCGGGGGGCAAGGGACCCAGTACTTC. Translated: CASSQTSGGQGTQYF.

The chain has TRBV5-6 and TRBJ1-4; TRBD1 matches 7 bases. This CDR3 is 15 amino acids long. The germline V gene encodes CDR1 SGHDT and CDR2 YYEEEE. V gave up 4 bases and J gave up 8 bases; unmatched junction bases: 11. DNA for the CDR3: TGTGCCAGCAGCCGTACAGGGCAGGGGGACGAAAAACTGTTTTTT. Amino acid sequence: CASSRTGQGDEKLFF.

The rearrangement uses TRBV7-9 and TRBJ1-1; D gene ambiguous. Germline CDR1 SEHNR, CDR2 FQNEAQ (reference sequence). CDR3 size: 14 residues. V lost 5 bases to trimming and J lost 2 bases, with 12 bases between them. CDR3 coding DNA: TGTGCCAGCAGCCAAGGACGTATAAACACTGAAGCTTTCTTT. As protein: CASSQGRINTEAFF.

This clone has a single count. The V gene is TRBV7-2, the J gene TRBJ1-5; D is perhaps TRBD1 (6 bases). CDR3 size: 15 residues. Germline-derived CDR1 and CDR2 are SGHTA and FQGNSA. V lost 1 base to trimming and J lost 7 bases, with 14 bases between them. This chain's CDR3 is CASSLGSGVGQPQHF. CDR3 DNA: TGTGCCAGCAGCTTAGGGTCAGGGGTAGGACAGCCCCAGCATTTT.

This clone was seen more than once but under ten times. The rearrangement links TRBV28 to TRBJ1-6; D is unclear. The length of the CDR3 is 14 residues. Trimming shortened V by 6 bases and J by 4 bases, and 10 bases separated the two germline ends. From germline, CDR1 is MDHEN and CDR2 SYDVKM. The CDR3 loop reads CASSKGDYNSPLHF. In nucleotides, the CDR3 is TGTGCCAGCAGCAAGGGAGATTATAATTCACCCCTCCACTTT.

This chain links TRBV4-1 with TRBJ2-5, with D unclear. Trimming removed 7 bases from V and 7 bases from J, with 10 bases in between. CDR1 and CDR2 from the germline V gene are MGHRA and YSYEKL. The CDR3 is 11 residues long. CDR3 sequence: CASMGVGTQYF. CDR3 in DNA: TGCGCCAGCATGGGCGTTGGGACCCAGTACTTC.

This rearrangement joins TRBV7-9 to TRBJ1-4; possibly TRBD1 for D (5 bases). This CDR3 comprises 17 residues. The germline gives CDR1 SEHNR, CDR2 FQNEAQ (reference sequence). With 3 bases removed from V and 1 base from J, the gap between germline ends came to 15 bases. CDR3 residues: CASSFLIDSGTNEKLFF. As DNA, the CDR3 is TGTGCCAGCAGCTTCCTAATAGACAGTGGAACTAATGAAAAACTGTTTTTT.

This chain links TRBV10-3 with TRBJ2-3; weak D call: TRBD1 (6 bases). V was clipped by 4 bases and J by 3 bases, with 14 bases between them. Per germline, CDR1 ENHRY and CDR2 SYGVKD. This CDR3 region has 15 residues. The CDR3 nucleotides are TGTGCCATCAGTGCTAAGGGGGTCGGTACAGATACGCAGTATTTT. Translated, it gives CAISAKGVGTDTQYF.

V gene TRBV27 combines with J gene TRBJ1-2; tentative D call: TRBD1 (6 bases). CDR3 length equals 13 residues. The germline gives CDR1 MNHEY, CDR2 SMNVEV (reference sequence). Trimming shortened V by 2 bases and J by 8 bases, and 12 bases separated the two germline ends. The CDR3 DNA reads TGTGCCAGCAGTTTAGGGGGGGCCGGGGGCTACACCTTC. Its translation: CASSLGGAGGYTF.

The V and J genes are TRBV7-6 and TRBJ2-1; 9 bases are shared with TRBD2. Germline V CDR1 and CDR2: SGHVS, FNYEAQ. CDR3 length: 16 amino acids. With 6 bases clipped from V and 2 bases from J, the junction kept 8 bases outside the gene matches. The CDR3 is CASRGGAGGTYNEQFF. The CDR3 DNA reads TGTGCCAGCAGGGGGGGAGCGGGGGGTACCTACAATGAGCAGTTCTTC.

In its sample, this clone was seen a few times. The chain has TRBV16 and TRBJ1-3; D gene ambiguous. Trimming shortened V by 3 bases and J by 0 bases, and 6 bases separated the two germline ends. CDR1 KGHSY and CDR2 FQNENV come from the germline V gene. This CDR3 spans 14 amino acids. The CDR3 protein is CASSHLISGNTIYF. The CDR3 DNA reads TGTGCCAGCAGCCATTTGATCTCTGGAAACACCATATATTTT.